Listed below are T cell receptor beta chains from one sample, sequenced in a study of PD-L1 blockade in urothelial cancer. Clones were sequenced by immunoSEQ multiplex PCR, and TCRdb holds only the in-frame ones, with some missing. The table lists some 84,000 clones, 87% of them singletons, with approximately 6% in the top ten. The specimen was PBMCs, collected around atezolizumab (anti-PD-L1) treatment. The receptors here all came from a woman in her seventies with urothelial cancer. CDR3s include the opening cysteine and the closing phenylalanine or tryptophan.

j_gene: TRBJ1-6
len: 16
v_gene: TRBV5-1
CDR3aa: CASSLLTGGKNSPLHF

j_gene: TRBJ2-4
len: 15
v_gene: TRBV10-2
CDR3aa: CASSVRSIAKNIQYF

j_gene: TRBJ2-2
len: 17
v_gene: TRBV11-3
CDR3aa: CASSLATSGGNTGELFF

j_gene: TRBJ2-7
len: 13
v_gene: TRBV2
CDR3aa: CASRRDRSYEQYF

j_gene: TRBJ2-2
len: 17
v_gene: TRBV11-3
CDR3aa: CASSLGTSGRGGGELFF

j_gene: TRBJ1-2
len: 15
v_gene: TRBV10-3
CDR3aa: CAISGGTGLNYGYTF

j_gene: TRBJ2-7
len: 12
v_gene: TRBV10-3
CDR3aa: CATGQGNYEQYF

j_gene: TRBJ2-6
len: 17
v_gene: TRBV19
CDR3aa: CASSIGPGGTGANVLTF

j_gene: TRBJ2-3
len: 14
v_gene: TRBV7-3
CDR3aa: CASSSSQASDTQYF

j_gene: TRBJ1-1
len: 13
v_gene: TRBV7-9
CDR3aa: CASSGQGAFEAFF

j_gene: TRBJ2-5
len: 19
v_gene: TRBV11-2
CDR3aa: CASSFRSASGGIAQETQYF

j_gene: TRBJ2-1
len: 15
v_gene: TRBV5-1
CDR3aa: CASSLGQTPGNEQFF

j_gene: TRBJ2-1
len: 15
v_gene: TRBV7-9
CDR3aa: CASSPRAGERDEQFF

j_gene: TRBJ2-3
len: 16
v_gene: TRBV19
CDR3aa: CASSSLLAGEGNTQYF

j_gene: TRBJ2-1
len: 15
v_gene: TRBV5-1
CDR3aa: CASSLAAGRLNEQFF

j_gene: TRBJ2-7
len: 19
v_gene: TRBV2
CDR3aa: CASSEISPFRTGYLGEQYF

j_gene: TRBJ1-4
len: 18
v_gene: TRBV10-2
CDR3aa: CASSDRTGDVGANEKLFF

j_gene: TRBJ1-2
len: 18
v_gene: TRBV6-1
CDR3aa: CASSEAYGGQGKNYGYTF

j_gene: TRBJ1-6
len: 14
v_gene: TRBV30
CDR3aa: CAFRTGDYNSPLHF

j_gene: TRBJ2-7
len: 20
v_gene: TRBV4-1
CDR3aa: CASSQDYPRGLAGTSYEQYF

j_gene: TRBJ2-1
len: 14
v_gene: TRBV10-2
CDR3aa: CASSGADSYNEQFF

j_gene: TRBJ1-1
len: 12
v_gene: TRBV5-1
CDR3aa: CASSFSGEEAFF

j_gene: TRBJ2-1
len: 13
v_gene: TRBV7-3
CDR3aa: CASASGSYNEQFF

j_gene: TRBJ1-4
len: 14
v_gene: TRBV7-9
CDR3aa: CASSLGGQLEKLFF

j_gene: TRBJ2-1
len: 14
v_gene: TRBV5-8
CDR3aa: CASDRRSSYNEQFF

j_gene: TRBJ1-2
len: 16
v_gene: TRBV11-2
CDR3aa: CASSLDRENPNYGYTF

j_gene: TRBJ1-1
len: 13
v_gene: TRBV7-2
CDR3aa: CASSGGRDSEAFF

j_gene: TRBJ2-4
len: 14
v_gene: TRBV2
CDR3aa: CATQGGFAKNIQYF

j_gene: TRBJ2-3
len: 15
v_gene: TRBV9
CDR3aa: CASSVGSGGPDTQYF

j_gene: TRBJ2-7
len: 15
v_gene: TRBV10-1
CDR3aa: CASSEVHVKPYEQYF

j_gene: TRBJ2-7
len: 15
v_gene: TRBV10-2
CDR3aa: CASRALRQGPYEQYF

j_gene: TRBJ2-7
len: 12
v_gene: TRBV30
CDR3aa: CAWSVRGNEQYF

j_gene: TRBJ2-3
len: 10
v_gene: TRBV2
CDR3aa: CASNRDTQYF

j_gene: TRBJ2-5
len: 13
v_gene: TRBV2
CDR3aa: CASRETSQETQYF

j_gene: TRBJ2-2
len: 15
v_gene: TRBV19
CDR3aa: CASSIATGNTGELFF

j_gene: TRBJ1-3
len: 14
v_gene: TRBV7-2
CDR3aa: CASSWTGPGNTIYF

j_gene: TRBJ2-7
len: 16
v_gene: TRBV5-1
CDR3aa: CASSPPNRSGSYEQYF

j_gene: TRBJ2-7
len: 18
v_gene: TRBV5-1
CDR3aa: CASSLNRAGGKSSYEQYF

j_gene: TRBJ2-2
len: 12
v_gene: TRBV6-6
CDR3aa: CASSWGGRELFF

j_gene: TRBJ2-3
len: 14
v_gene: TRBV29-1
CDR3aa: CSGRTSGSTDTQYF